A single sample is the source of the 14 T cell receptor beta chains below, sequenced in a study of vaccination and CD4 T cells after COVID-19. Treatment indicated: roughly 10-day PBMC culture with coronavirus spike peptide pools or control peptides (ViraFEST assay). CD4+ T-cell collection from the unexposed donor predated the COVID-19 pandemic (2011-2018). Cultured CD4+ T-cell DNA underwent Oncomine TCR Beta short-read sequencing. MiXCR was run by TCRdb on the PCR reads, yielding one entry per CDR3 protein. The sample consists of about 8,200 distinct CDR3 sequences, 48% of them appearing once. Their antigens are not known. The material sequenced was CD4+ T cells from blood, cultured in vitro. These receptors all stem from a human donor in good health.

The chain is built from TRBV20-1 and TRBJ2-3; TRBD2 matches 11 bases. From germline, CDR1 is DFQATT and CDR2 SNEGSKA (reference sequence). This CDR3 has 13 amino acids. V trimming: 6 bases; J trimming: 6 bases; junction bases outside the gene matches: 5. CDR3 sequence (DNA): TGCAGTGCCCAGACTAGCGGGACCGATACGCAGTATTTT. It specifies CSAQTSGTDTQYF.

CDR3 sequence: CASVGTGELFF. The CDR3 DNA reads TGTGCCAGCGTAGGCACCGGGGAGCTGTTTTTT. The J gene is TRBJ2-2, the V gene TRBV6-2 or TRBV6-3, with D uncertain. CDR1 is MNHEY and CDR2 is SVGEGT in the germline V gene. CDR3 length: 11 amino acids. The V and J ends lost 8 bases and 4 bases respectively, with 5 bases between them.

CDR3 coding DNA: TGTGCCAGCAGCCCTTCGACAGGGTTCAGTCAGCCCCAGCATTTT. Its translation is CASSPSTGFSQPQHF. V gene TRBV6-2 or TRBV6-3 combines with J gene TRBJ1-5, with 7 bases fitting TRBD1. J gave up 6 bases and V 6 bases, and 11 bases lay outside the gene matches. Germline V CDR1 and CDR2: MNHEY, SVGEGT. The CDR3 length is 15 residues.

By sample share, this clonotype is large. The rearrangement joins TRBV7-2 to TRBJ1-1; 7 nucleotides match TRBD1. With V trimmed by 5 bases and J by 5 bases, 8 bases remained unmatched. This CDR3 is built from 14 residues. CDR1 is SGHTA and CDR2 is FQGNSA in the germline V gene. The CDR3 protein is CASSPQTGRTEAFF. CDR3 coding DNA: TGTGCCAGCAGCCCCCAGACAGGGCGGACTGAAGCTTTCTTT.

This clonotype showed up just a few times. The rearrangement links TRBV2 to TRBJ2-7, with 14 bases fitting TRBD2. Germline lookup yields CDR1 SNHLY and CDR2 FYNNEI. With V trimmed by 4 bases and J by 4 bases, 12 bases remained unmatched. This CDR3 is 18 amino acids long. CDR3 region: CASSVFQLGLAGAYEQYF. The CDR3, as DNA: TGTGCCAGCAGTGTCTTCCAGCTGGGACTAGCGGGAGCGTACGAGCAGTACTTC. The full variable domain, with the rest looked up from reference TRBV2 and TRBJ2-7, is EPEVTQTPSHQVTQMGQEVILRCVPISNHLYFYWYRQILGQKVEFLVSFYNNEISEKSEIFDDQFSVERPDGSNFTLKIRSTKLEDSAMYFCASSVFQLGLAGAYEQYFGPGTRLTVT.

V usage is TRBV6-2 or TRBV6-3 and J usage is TRBJ1-1; 7 bases fit TRBD1. Germline V gives CDR1 MNHEY, CDR2 SVGEGT. J was trimmed by 0 bases and V by 2 bases; bases with no gene match: 0. The length of the CDR3 is 14 residues. The CDR3 sequence: CASSYGTVNTEAFF. The DNA for the CDR3 is TGTGCCAGCAGTTACGGGACAGTGAACACTGAAGCTTTCTTT.

V and J are TRBV12-3 or TRBV12-4 and TRBJ1-1; D gene ambiguous. The V end was cut by 1 base, the J end by 3 bases, with 18 bases between. CDR3 length: 17 residues. CDR3 DNA sequence: TGTGCCAGCAGTTTAGACCGTTGGCCGTTAGGTGACACTGAAGCTTTCTTT. Its translation is CASSLDRWPLGDTEAFF.

The chain carries TRBV7-2 and TRBJ2-1; the match to TRBD2 covers 8 bases. The length of the CDR3 is 16 residues. Trimming took 3 bases from V and 8 from J; bases not matched to a gene: 12. From germline, CDR1 is SGHTA and CDR2 FQGNSA. CDR3 residues: CASSLGAGGPMDEQFF. CDR3 DNA sequence: TGTGCCAGCAGCTTGGGGGCGGGAGGACCAATGGATGAGCAGTTCTTC.

J is TRBJ2-2 and V is TRBV4-2, with 13 positions matching TRBD2. This CDR3 is built from 19 residues. After removal of 0 bases from V and 0 bases from J, the junction contained 4 bases not matched to a gene. CDR1 is LGHNA and CDR2 is YNFKEQ in the germline V gene. Here the CDR3 reads CASSQDLGLAGSNTGELFF. As DNA, the CDR3 is TGTGCCAGCAGCCAAGATTTGGGACTAGCGGGGTCGAACACCGGGGAGCTGTTTTTT.

This clonotype has a handful of counts. The rearrangement uses TRBV7-6 and TRBJ2-7, with TRBD2 matching 7 bases. CDR3 length: 12 residues. J gave up 5 bases and V 7 bases, and 5 bases lay outside the gene matches. Germline V CDR1 and CDR2: SGHVS, FNYEAQ. The CDR3 coding sequence is TGTGCCAGCACTGGGGGGGGGGACGAGCAGTACTTC. It yields the protein CASTGGGDEQYF.

This clonotype occurred a few times. The chain recombines TRBV2 with TRBJ1-2; TRBD1 is a possible D gene (6 bases). The germline V gene encodes CDR1 SNHLY and CDR2 FYNNEI. The CDR3 length is 14 residues. Trimming shortened V by 3 bases and J by 5 bases, and 13 bases separated the two germline ends. The CDR3: CASSEEQGWYGYTF. The CDR3 nucleotides read TGTGCCAGCAGTGAGGAACAGGGATGGTATGGCTACACCTTC.

The chain links TRBV11-2 to TRBJ1-3; D unresolved. The CDR3 runs 13 residues. The V and J ends lost 5 bases and 4 bases respectively, with 9 bases between them. The V gene's germline CDR1 is SGHAT and CDR2 FQNNGV. CDR3 sequence: CASSIGEGNTIYF. The CDR3 region has the DNA TGTGCCAGCAGCATAGGAGAGGGAAACACCATATATTTT.

The gene calls are TRBV7-2 and TRBJ2-3; no clear D gene. Germline V lookup: CDR1 SGHTA, CDR2 FQGNSA. The CDR3 totals 14 residues. The ends were cut back, 5 bases at V and 2 bases at J, with 11 bases in the middle. The CDR3 region is CASSPASVTDTQYF. CDR3 nucleotide sequence: TGTGCCAGCAGCCCCGCCTCCGTCACAGATACGCAGTATTTT.

The gene calls are TRBV25-1 and TRBJ2-3; D ambiguous. The CDR3 totals 16 residues. With 2 bases removed from V and 0 bases from J, the gap between germline ends came to 12 bases. In germline, CDR1 is MGHDK, CDR2 SYGVNS. The CDR3 spells CASSEIRGASTDTQYF. DNA for the CDR3: TGTGCCAGCAGTGAAATTCGAGGCGCTAGCACAGATACGCAGTATTTT.